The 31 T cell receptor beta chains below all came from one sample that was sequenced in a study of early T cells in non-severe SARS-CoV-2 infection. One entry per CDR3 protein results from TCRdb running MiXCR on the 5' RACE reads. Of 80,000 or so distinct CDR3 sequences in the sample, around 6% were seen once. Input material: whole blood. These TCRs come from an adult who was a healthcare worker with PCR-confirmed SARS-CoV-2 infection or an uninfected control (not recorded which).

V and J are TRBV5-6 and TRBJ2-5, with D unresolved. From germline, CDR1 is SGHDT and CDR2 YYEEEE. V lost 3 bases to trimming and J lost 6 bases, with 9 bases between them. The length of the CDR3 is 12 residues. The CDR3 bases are TGTGCCAGCAGCTACTGGGGTAAGACCCAGTACTTC. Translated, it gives CASSYWGKTQYF.

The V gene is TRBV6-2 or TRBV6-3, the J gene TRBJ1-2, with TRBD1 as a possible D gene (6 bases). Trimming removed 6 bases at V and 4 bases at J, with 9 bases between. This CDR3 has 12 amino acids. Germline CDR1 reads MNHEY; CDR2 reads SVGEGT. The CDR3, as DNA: TGTGCCAGCAGAACGGACAGCTATGGCTACACCTTC. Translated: CASRTDSYGYTF.

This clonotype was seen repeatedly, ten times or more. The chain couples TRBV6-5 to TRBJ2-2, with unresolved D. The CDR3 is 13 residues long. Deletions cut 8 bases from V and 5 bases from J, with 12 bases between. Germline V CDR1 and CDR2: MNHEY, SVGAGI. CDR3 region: CASVRGETGELFF. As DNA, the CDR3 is TGTGCCAGCGTACGCGGAGAAACCGGGGAGCTGTTTTTT.

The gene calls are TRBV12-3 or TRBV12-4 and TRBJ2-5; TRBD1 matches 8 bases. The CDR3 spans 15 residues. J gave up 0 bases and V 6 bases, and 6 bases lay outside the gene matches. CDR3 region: CASSPGQEYQETQYF. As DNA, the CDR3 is TGTGCCAGCAGCCCGGGACAGGAGTACCAAGAGACCCAGTACTTC.

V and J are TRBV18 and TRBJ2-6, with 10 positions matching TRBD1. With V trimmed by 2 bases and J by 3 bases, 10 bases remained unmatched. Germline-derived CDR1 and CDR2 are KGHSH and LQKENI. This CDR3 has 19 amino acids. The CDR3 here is CASSPIPWTGGSGANVLTF. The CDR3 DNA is TGTGCCAGCTCACCAATCCCATGGACAGGGGGTAGTGGGGCCAACGTCCTGACTTTC.

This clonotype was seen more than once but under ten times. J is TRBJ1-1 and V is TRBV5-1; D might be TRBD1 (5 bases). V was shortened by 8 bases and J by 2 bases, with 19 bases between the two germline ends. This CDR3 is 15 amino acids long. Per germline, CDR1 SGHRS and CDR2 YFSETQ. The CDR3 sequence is CASKTGASENTEAFF. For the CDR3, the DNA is TGCGCCAGTAAAACAGGTGCTTCTGAAAACACTGAAGCTTTCTTT.

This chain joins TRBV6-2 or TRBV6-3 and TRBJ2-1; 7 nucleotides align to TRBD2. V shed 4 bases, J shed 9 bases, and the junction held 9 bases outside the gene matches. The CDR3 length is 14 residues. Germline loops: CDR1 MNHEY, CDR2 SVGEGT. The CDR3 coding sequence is TGTGCCAGCAGTTCGGCGGGAGTTCGTAGTGAGCAGTTCTTC. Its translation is CASSSAGVRSEQFF.

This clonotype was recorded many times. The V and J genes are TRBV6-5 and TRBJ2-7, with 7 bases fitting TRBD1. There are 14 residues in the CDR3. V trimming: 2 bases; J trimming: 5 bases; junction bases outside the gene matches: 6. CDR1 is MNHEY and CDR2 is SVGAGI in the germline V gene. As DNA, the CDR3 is TGTGCCAGCAGTTACCCCGGACAGGTCCACGAGCAGTACTTC. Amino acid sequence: CASSYPGQVHEQYF.

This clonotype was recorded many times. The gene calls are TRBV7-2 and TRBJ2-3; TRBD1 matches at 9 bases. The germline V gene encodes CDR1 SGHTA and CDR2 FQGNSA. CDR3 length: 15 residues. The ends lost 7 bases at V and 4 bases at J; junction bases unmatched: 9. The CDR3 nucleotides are TGTGCCAGCAAGGGTGGGACAGGGAACGCAGATACGCAGTATTTT. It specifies CASKGGTGNADTQYF. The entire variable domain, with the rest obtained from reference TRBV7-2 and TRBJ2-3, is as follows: GAGVSQSPSNKVTEKGKDVELRCDPISGHTALYWYRQSLGQGLEFLIYFQGNSAPDKSGLPSDRFSAERTGGSVSTLTIQRTQQEDSAVYLCASKGGTGNADTQYFGPGTRLTVL.

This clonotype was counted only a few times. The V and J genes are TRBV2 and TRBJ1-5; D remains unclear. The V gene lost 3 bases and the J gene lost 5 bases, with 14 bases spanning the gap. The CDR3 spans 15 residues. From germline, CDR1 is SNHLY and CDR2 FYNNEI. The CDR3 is CASSDRRAGDQPQHF. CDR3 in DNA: TGTGCCAGCAGTGACAGGCGGGCCGGAGATCAGCCCCAGCATTTT.

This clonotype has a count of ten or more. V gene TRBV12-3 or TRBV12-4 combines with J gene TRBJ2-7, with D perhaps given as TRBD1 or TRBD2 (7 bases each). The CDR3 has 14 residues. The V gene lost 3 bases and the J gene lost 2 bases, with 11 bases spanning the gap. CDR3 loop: CASSFQGGTYEQYF. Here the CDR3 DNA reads TGTGCCAGCAGTTTTCAGGGGGGGACCTACGAGCAGTACTTC.

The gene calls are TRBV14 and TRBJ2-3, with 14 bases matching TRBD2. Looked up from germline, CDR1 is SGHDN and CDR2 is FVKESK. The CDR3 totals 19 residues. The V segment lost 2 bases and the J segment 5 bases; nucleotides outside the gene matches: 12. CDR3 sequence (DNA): TGTGCCAGCAGCCAACCTGGGACTAGCGGGGGAGCCTACGGAGATACGCAGTATTTT. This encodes CASSQPGTSGGAYGDTQYF.

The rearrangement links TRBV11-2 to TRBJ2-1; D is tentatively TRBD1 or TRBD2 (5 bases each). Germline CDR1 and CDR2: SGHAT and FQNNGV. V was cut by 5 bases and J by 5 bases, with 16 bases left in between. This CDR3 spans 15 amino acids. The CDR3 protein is CASSARGPFDNEQFF. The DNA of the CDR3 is TGTGCCAGCAGCGCCCGGGGACCCTTCGACAATGAGCAGTTCTTC. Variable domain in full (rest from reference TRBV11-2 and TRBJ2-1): EAGVAQSPRYKIIEKRQSVAFWCNPISGHATLYWYQQILGQGPKLLIQFQNNGVVDDSQLPKDRFSAERLKGVDSTLKIQPAKLEDSAVYLCASSARGPFDNEQFFGPGTRLTVL.

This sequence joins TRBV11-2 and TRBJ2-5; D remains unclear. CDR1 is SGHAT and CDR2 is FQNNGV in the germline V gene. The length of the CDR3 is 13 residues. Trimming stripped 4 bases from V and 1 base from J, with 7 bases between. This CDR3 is CASSSAPQETQYF. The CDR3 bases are TGTGCCAGCAGCTCCGCTCCCCAAGAGACCCAGTACTTC.

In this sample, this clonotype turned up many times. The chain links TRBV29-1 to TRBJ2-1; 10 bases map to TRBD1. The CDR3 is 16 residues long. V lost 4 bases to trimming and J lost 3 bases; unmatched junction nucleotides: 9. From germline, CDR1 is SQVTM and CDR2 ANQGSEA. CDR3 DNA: TGCAGCGTTGTGGCGGGGGACAGGGGACACTACAATGAGCAGTTCTTC. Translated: CSVVAGDRGHYNEQFF.

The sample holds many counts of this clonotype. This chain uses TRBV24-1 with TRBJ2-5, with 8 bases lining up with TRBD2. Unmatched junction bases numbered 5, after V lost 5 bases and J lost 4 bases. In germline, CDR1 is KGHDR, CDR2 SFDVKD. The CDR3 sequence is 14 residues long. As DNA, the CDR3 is TGTGCCACCAGTGCCGGGGGGGAAGTAGAGACCCAGTACTTC. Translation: CATSAGGEVETQYF.

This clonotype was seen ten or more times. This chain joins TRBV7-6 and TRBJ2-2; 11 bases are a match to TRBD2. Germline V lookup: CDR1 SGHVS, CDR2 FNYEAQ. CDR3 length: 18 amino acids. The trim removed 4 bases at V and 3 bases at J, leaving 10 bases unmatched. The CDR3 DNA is TGTGCCAGCAGCTGGGGACTAGCGGACGGTATGGACACCGGGGAGCTGTTTTTT. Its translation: CASSWGLADGMDTGELFF. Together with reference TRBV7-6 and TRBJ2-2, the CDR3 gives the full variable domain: GAGVSQSPRYKVTKRGQDVALRCDPISGHVSLYWYRQALGQGPEFLTYFNYEAQQDKSGLPNDRFSAERPEGSISTLTIQRTEQRDSAMYRCASSWGLADGMDTGELFFGEGSRLTVL.

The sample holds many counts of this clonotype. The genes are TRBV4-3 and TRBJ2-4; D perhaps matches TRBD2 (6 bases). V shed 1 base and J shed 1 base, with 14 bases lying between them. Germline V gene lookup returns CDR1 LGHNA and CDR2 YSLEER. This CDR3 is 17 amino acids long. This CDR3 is CASSQGLPGGAKNIQYF. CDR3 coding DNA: TGCGCCAGCAGCCAAGGACTACCCGGAGGGGCCAAAAACATTCAGTACTTC.

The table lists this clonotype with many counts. CDR3 loop: CAPIPTRDYGYTF. The CDR3 DNA sequence: TGCGCCCCCATCCCAACTCGGGACTATGGCTACACCTTC. This chain links TRBV10-1 with TRBJ1-2; D not resolved. The CDR3 is 13 residues long. Per the germline V gene, CDR1 is WNHNN and CDR2 is SYGVQD (reference sequence). Deletions cut 11 bases from V and 3 bases from J, with 16 bases between.

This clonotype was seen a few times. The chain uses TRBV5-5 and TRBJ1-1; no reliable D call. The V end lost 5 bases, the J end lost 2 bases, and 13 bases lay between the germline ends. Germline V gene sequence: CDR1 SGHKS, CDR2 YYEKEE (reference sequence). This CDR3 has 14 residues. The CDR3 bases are TGTGCCAGCAGGAGCCGACAAACCAACACTGAAGCTTTCTTT. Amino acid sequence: CASRSRQTNTEAFF.

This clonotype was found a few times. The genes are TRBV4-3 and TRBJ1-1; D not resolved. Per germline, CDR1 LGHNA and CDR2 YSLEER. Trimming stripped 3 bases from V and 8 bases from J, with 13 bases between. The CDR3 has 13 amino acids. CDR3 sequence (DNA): TGCGCCAGCAGCCAGGAGGAACAGAGAGAAGCTTTCTTT. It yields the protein CASSQEEQREAFF.

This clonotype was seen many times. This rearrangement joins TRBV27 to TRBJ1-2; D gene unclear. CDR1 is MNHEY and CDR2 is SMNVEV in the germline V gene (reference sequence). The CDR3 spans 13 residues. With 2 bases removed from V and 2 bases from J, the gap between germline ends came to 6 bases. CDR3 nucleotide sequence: TGTGCCAGCAGTTTAAACACCAACTATGGCTACACCTTC. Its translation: CASSLNTNYGYTF.

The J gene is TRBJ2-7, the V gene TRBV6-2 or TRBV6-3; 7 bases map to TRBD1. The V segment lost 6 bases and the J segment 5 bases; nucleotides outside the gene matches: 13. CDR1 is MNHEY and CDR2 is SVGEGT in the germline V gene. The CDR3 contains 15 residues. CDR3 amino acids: CASSSGDSLVHEQYF. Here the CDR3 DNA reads TGTGCCAGCAGCTCCGGGGACAGCCTAGTCCACGAGCAGTACTTC.

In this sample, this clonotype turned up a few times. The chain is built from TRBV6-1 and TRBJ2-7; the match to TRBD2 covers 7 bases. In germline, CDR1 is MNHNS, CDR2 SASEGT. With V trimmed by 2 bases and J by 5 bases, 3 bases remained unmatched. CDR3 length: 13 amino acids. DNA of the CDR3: TGTGCCAGCAGTGAAAGTCTAGCGGACGAGCAGTACTTC. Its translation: CASSESLADEQYF.

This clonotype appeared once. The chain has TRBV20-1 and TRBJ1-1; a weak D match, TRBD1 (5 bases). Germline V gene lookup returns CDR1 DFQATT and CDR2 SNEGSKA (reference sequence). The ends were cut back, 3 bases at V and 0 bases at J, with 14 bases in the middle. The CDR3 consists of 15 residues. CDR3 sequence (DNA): TGCAGTGCTAGTCCCCCTGGGACGTTGAACACTGAAGCTTTCTTT. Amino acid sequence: CSASPPGTLNTEAFF.

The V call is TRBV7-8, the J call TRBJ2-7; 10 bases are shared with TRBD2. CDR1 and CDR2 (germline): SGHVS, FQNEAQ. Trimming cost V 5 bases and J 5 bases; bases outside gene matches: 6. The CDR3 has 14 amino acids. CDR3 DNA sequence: TGTGCCAGCAGCCACTTAGCGGGAGGAAACGAGCAGTACTTC. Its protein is CASSHLAGGNEQYF.

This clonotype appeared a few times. CDR3 in amino acids: CASSLAGQRDTEAFF. CDR3 in DNA: TGTGCCAGCAGCTTAGCGGGACAGAGGGACACTGAAGCTTTCTTT. V is TRBV7-2 and J is TRBJ1-1; 7 bases map to TRBD1. The V gene's germline CDR1 is SGHTA and CDR2 FQGNSA. The V and J ends lost 0 bases and 3 bases, in that order; junction bases with no gene match: 4. This CDR3 is built from 15 residues.

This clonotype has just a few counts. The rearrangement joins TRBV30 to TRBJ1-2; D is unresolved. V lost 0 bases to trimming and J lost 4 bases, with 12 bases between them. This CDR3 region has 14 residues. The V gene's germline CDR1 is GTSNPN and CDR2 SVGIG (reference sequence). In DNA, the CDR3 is TGTGCCTGGAGTGTCCAGGACCACCTCTATGGCTACACCTTC. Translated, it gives CAWSVQDHLYGYTF.

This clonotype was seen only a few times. In nucleotides, the CDR3 is TGCAGTGCTACTCTCGGCGTATCTACAGATACGCAGTATTTT. The encoded protein is CSATLGVSTDTQYF. V usage is TRBV20-1 and J usage is TRBJ2-3; D gene ambiguous. The V and J ends lost 4 bases and 3 bases respectively, with 14 bases between them. Germline V gene lookup returns CDR1 DFQATT and CDR2 SNEGSKA (reference sequence). The CDR3 runs to 14 residues.

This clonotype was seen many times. This CDR3 reads CASSSRLGGARDTQYF. The CDR3 coding sequence is TGTGCCAGCAGTTCGAGATTAGGGGGGGCGAGGGATACGCAGTATTTT. The chain has TRBV7-2 and TRBJ2-3, with a possible D match to TRBD2 (7 bases). The CDR3 is 16 amino acids. V lost 6 bases, J lost 6 bases, and 22 bases lay in between. From germline, CDR1 is SGHTA and CDR2 FQGNSA.

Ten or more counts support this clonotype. The CDR3: CASSLFQGSSTDTQYF. The CDR3 DNA reads as TGCGCCAGCAGCTTGTTCCAGGGGTCTAGCACAGATACGCAGTATTTT. The chain couples TRBV5-1 to TRBJ2-3; D perhaps matches TRBD1 (6 bases). The CDR3 is 16 residues long. In germline, CDR1 is SGHRS, CDR2 YFSETQ. The V end was cut by 1 base, the J end by 0 bases, with 12 bases between.